The clone carrying this TCR beta chain was seen ten or more times. The target antigen is unknown. The authors' processing: Using the CDR3 differences seen across clinicopathological groups, the authors built a distant-metastasis classifier for papillary thyroid cancer, which was meant to discriminate distant-metastatic patients. With MiXCR, TCRdb called clones anew from the PCR reads. Here the V and J calls rest on TCRdb's processing, not on the authors' analysis. The sample has 20,000 to 25,000 clones, 15% to 18% seen once. No treatment had been given to any patient before thyroid surgery. The entry originates in a study of metastatic and nonmetastatic thyroid tumors. Turning to the study itself: Both malignant and benign thyroid patients supplied peripheral blood and tumor or nodule tissue samples, across which the repertoires of these patients were then compared. Study findings and constraints: Reportedly, malignant thyroid tumors had significantly higher TCR beta diversity than benign nodules, in blood and tumor.

CDR3 length: 16 residues. J lost 6 bases, V lost 5 bases, and 12 bases had no gene match. The germline CDR1 and CDR2 sequences are SGHVS and FNYEAQ. The source material was blood. This TCR derives from a female donor with papillary thyroid cancer or a benign thyroid nodule (not recorded which). Some clones in this sample may be carry-over from other donors' samples. The V and J genes are TRBV7-6 and TRBJ2-2, with 7 bases lining up with TRBD1. The CDR3 region is CASSHRDRSAPGELFF. CDR3 coding DNA: TGTGCCAGCAGCCACCGGGACAGAAGTGCCCCCGGGGAGCTGTTTTTT. Looking up the rest from reference TRBV7-6 and TRBJ2-2 gives the full variable domain: GAGVSQSPRYKVTKRGQDVALRCDPISGHVSLYWYRQALGQGPEFLTYFNYEAQQDKSGLPNDRFSAERPEGSISTLTIQRTEQRDSAMYRCASSHRDRSAPGELFFGEGSRLTVL.